This T cell receptor beta chain was identified during a study of vaccination effects on CD4 cells after COVID-19. About this clone itself: Its antigen is currently unknown.

Viral peptide pools were used in the ViraFEST assay to expand antigen-specific CD4+ T cells, and sequencing came afterward. Having been cultured for around ten days, the cells underwent CD4+ T cell isolation. The cohort was immunized with two doses of either the BNT162b2 or mRNA-1273 vaccine. Method: immunoSEQ multiplex PCR; TCRdb's copy keeps in-frame clones and lacks some. The sample consists of about 14,000 clones, around 70% of them appearing once. Trimming cost V 0 bases and J 7 bases; bases outside gene matches: 9. This CDR3 is 16 amino acids long. Germline V gene lookup returns CDR1 LGHNA and CDR2 YSLEER. Broader study findings: In the late period after vaccination, infection- and vaccine-induced clones contracted markedly.

The source of this sequence is a human donor who received a COVID-19 vaccine. V usage is TRBV4-3 and J usage is TRBJ2-5; 9 nucleotides align to TRBD2. This sample comprised CD4+ T cells from PBMCs cultured with SARS-CoV-2 spike peptides, obtained after COVID-19 vaccination. CDR3: CASSQERAGGLGTQYF. For the CDR3, the DNA is TGCGCCAGCAGCCAAGAGAGGGCGGGGGGGCTCGGGACCCAGTACTTC.